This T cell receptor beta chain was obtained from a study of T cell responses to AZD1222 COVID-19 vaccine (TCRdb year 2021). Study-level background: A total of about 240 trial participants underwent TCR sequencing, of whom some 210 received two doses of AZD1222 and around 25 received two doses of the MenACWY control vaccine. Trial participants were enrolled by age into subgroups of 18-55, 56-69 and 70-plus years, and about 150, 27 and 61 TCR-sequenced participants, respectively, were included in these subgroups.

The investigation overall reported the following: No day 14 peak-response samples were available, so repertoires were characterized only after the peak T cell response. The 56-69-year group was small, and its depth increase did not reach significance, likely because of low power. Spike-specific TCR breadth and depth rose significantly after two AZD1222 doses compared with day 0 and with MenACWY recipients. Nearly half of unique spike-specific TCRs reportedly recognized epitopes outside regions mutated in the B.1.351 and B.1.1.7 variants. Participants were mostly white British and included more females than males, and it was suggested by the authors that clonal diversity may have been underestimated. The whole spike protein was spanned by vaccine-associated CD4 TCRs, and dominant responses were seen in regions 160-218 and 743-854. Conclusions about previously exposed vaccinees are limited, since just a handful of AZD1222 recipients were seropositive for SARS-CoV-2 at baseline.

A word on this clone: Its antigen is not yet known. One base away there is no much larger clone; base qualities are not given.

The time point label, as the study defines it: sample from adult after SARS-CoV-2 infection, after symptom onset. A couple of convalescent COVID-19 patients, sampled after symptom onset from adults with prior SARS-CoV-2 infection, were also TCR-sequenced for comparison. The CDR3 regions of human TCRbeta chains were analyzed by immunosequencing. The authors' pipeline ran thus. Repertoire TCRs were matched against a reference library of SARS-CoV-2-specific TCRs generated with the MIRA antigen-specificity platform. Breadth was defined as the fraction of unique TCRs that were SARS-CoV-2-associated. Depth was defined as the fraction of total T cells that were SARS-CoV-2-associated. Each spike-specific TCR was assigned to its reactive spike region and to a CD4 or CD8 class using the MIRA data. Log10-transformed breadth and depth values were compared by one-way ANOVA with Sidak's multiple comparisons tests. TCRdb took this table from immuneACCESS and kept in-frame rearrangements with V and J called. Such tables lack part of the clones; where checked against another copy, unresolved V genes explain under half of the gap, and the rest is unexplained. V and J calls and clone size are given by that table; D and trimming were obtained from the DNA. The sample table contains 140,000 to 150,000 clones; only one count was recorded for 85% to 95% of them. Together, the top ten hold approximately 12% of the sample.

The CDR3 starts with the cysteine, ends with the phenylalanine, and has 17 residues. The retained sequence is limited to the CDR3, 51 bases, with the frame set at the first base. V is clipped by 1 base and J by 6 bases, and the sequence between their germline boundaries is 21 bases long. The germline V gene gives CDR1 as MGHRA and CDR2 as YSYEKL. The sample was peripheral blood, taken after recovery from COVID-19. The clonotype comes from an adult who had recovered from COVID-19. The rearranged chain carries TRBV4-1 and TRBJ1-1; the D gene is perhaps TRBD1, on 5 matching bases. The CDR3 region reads CASSQAIPGPDPPEAFF. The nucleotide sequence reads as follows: TGCGCCAGCAGCCAAGCTATACCGGGACCCGATCCCCCTGAAGCTTTCTTT.